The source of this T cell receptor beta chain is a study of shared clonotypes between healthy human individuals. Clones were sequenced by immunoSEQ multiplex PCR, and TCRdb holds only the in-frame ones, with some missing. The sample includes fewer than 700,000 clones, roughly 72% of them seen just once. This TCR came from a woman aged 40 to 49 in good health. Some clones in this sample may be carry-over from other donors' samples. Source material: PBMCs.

The CDR3 DNA sequence: TGCAGCGTTGAAAGAGGGGTGGTCCTCGAGACCCAGTACTTC. This gives the protein CSVERGVVLETQYF. V usage is TRBV29-1 and J usage is TRBJ2-5, with D perhaps TRBD1 or TRBD2 (5 bases each). This CDR3 has 14 amino acids. Trimming left V 2 bases short and J 5 bases short, with 15 bases between. The germline CDR1 and CDR2 sequences are SQVTM and ANQGSEA. The entire variable domain, with the rest obtained from reference TRBV29-1 and TRBJ2-5, is as follows: SAVISQKPSRDICQRGTSLTIQCQVDSQVTMMFWYRQQPGQSLTLIATANQGSEATYESGFVIDKFPISRPNLTFSTLTVSNMSPEDSSIYLCSVERGVVLETQYFGPGTRLLVL.